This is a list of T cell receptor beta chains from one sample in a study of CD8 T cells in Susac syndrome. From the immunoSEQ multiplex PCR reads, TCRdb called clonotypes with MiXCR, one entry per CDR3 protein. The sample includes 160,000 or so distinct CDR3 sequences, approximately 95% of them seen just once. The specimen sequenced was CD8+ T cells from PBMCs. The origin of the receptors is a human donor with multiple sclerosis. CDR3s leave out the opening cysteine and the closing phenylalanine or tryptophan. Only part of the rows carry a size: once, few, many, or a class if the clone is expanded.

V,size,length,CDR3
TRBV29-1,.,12,SVEDQKGAYEQY
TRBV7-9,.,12,ASFTSGVTGELF
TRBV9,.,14,ASSVEGALDVNEQF
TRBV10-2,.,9,ASSAGFEQY
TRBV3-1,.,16,ASSQVVRDNSGANVLT
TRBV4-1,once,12,ASSQASGGSPLH
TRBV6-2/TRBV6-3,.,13,ASSLTGQERRPQH
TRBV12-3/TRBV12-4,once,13,ASSGLAGGFKTQY
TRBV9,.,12,ASSPNTRGETQY
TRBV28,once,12,ASSVDRAGGPQH
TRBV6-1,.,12,ASSLRYDNTEAF
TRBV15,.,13,ATSRGLGPGETQY
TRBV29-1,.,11,STRWEAAETQY
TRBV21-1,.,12,ASSNMGGSTEAF
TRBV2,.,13,ASSGGPEGYNEQF